The sequence of this TCR beta chain was determined in a study of response to subunit inactivated influenza vaccine. As for this clonotype: The antigen is undetermined.

TCRdb used MiXCR to reprocess the RT-PCR reads, holding one entry per CDR3 protein. The repertoire includes around 850,000 distinct CDR3 sequences, roughly 18% of them detected once, and roughly a tenth sits in the top ten. Regarding the study as a whole: The authors suggested that every seasonal influenza vaccination recruits few new T cells.

The germline CDR1 and CDR2 sequences are SGHVS and FQNEAQ. This CDR3 spans 13 amino acids. V was trimmed by 6 bases and J by 7 bases, leaving 16 bases between them. The receptor's source is a middle-aged man who received an inactivated influenza vaccine. The chain uses TRBV7-8 and TRBJ2-7, with D perhaps matching TRBD2 (5 bases). The source material was PBMCs from blood, sampled about 5 days after vaccination. This CDR3 is CASRFGPGGEQYF. The CDR3 nucleotides read TGTGCCAGCAGATTCGGACCAGGCGGGGAGCAGTACTTC. The variable domain in full, with the rest retrieved from reference TRBV7-8 and TRBJ2-7, is GAGVSQSPRYKVAKRGQDVALRCDPISGHVSLFWYQQALGQGPEFLTYFQNEAQLDKSGLPSDRFFAERPEGSVSTLKIQRTQQEDSAVYLCASRFGPGGEQYFGPGTRLTVT.